This TCR beta chain emerged from a study of T cell responses to AZD1222 COVID-19 vaccine. Clones were sequenced by immunoSEQ multiplex PCR, and TCRdb holds only the in-frame ones, with some missing. Of 70,000 or so clones detected, approximately 82% appear once; the ten largest clones hold about 23%. Looked up from germline, CDR1 is MNHEY and CDR2 is SMNVEV (reference sequence). This CDR3 is built from 13 residues. Trimming pared 5 bases from V and 5 bases from J, leaving 7 bases between. This clone was found once. Its target is not known. Study findings and constraints: Spike-specific TCR breadth and depth went up after people got two AZD1222 doses. The study found vaccine-associated CD4 TCRs spanning spike, dominant at 160-218 and 743-854. Among the donors, most were white British and more were female, and clonal diversity was possibly underestimated. Seropositive status at baseline applied to only six AZD1222 recipients.

This chain connects TRBV27 to TRBJ1-6, with D hard to call. The receptor's source is an adult who received the AZD1222 COVID-19 vaccine. This sample comprised peripheral blood, obtained 28 days after the second AZD1222 dose. This CDR3 is CASSPWDNSPLHF. The CDR3 DNA sequence: TGTGCCAGCAGTCCTTGGGATAATTCACCCCTCCACTTT.